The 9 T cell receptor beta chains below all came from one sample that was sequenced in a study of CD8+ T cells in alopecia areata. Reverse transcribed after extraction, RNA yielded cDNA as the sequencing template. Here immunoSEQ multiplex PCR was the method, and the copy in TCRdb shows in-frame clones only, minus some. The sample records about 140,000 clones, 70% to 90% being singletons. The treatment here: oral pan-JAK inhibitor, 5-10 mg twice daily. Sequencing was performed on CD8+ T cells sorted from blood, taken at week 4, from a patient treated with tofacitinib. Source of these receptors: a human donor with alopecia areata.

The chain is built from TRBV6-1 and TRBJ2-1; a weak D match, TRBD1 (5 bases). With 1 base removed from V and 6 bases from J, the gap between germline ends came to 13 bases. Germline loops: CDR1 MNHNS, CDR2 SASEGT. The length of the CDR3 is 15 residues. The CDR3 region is CASSEEAGSGNEQFF. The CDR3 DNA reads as TGTGCCAGCAGTGAAGAGGCAGGGTCTGGCAATGAGCAGTTCTTC.

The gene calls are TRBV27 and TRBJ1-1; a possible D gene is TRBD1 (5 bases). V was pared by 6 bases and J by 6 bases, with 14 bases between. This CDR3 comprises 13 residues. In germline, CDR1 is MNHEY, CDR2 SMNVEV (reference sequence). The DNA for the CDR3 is TGTGCCAGCAGCCTGGGGGGTAACGCTGAAGCTTTCTTT. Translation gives CASSLGGNAEAFF.

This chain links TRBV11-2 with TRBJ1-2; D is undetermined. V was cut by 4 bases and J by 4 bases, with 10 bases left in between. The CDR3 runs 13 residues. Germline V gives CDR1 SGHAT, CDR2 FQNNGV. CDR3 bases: TGTGCCAGCAGCTCCGACCCACCCTATGGCTACACCTTC. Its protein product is CASSSDPPYGYTF.

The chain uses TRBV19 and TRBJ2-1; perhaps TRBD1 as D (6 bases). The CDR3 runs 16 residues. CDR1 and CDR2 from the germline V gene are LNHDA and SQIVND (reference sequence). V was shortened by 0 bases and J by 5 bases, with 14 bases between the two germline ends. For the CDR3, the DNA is TGTGCCAGTAGTATAGACGTTGGGGGCGCAAACAATGAGCAGTTCTTC. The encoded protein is CASSIDVGGANNEQFF.

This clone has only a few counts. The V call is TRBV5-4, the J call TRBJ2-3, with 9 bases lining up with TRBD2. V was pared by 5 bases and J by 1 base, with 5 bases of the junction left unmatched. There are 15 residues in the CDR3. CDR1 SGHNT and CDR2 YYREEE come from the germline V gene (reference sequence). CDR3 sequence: CASRFSGGRTDTQYF. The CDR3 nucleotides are TGTGCCAGCAGATTTAGCGGGGGACGCACAGATACGCAGTATTTT.

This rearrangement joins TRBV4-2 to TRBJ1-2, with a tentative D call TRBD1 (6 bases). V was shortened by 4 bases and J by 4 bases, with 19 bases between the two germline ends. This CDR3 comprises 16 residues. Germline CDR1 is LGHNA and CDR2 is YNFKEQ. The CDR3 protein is CASSPVGLQGFYGYTF. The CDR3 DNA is TGTGCCAGCAGCCCAGTAGGGCTACAGGGTTTCTATGGCTACACCTTC.

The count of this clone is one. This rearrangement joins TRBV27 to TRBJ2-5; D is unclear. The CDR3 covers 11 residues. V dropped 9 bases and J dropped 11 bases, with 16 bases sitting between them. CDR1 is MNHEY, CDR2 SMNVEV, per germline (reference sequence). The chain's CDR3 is CASLTGRRQYF. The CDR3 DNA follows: TGTGCCAGTCTGACCGGGCGTCGTCAGTACTTC.

CDR3: CASSYSREQYF. CDR3 DNA sequence: TGTGCCAGCAGTTACTCGAGGGAGCAGTACTTC. The chain links TRBV6-6 to TRBJ2-7; D uncertain. The CDR3 totals 11 residues. CDR1 MNHNY and CDR2 SVGAGI come from the germline V gene (reference sequence). V shed 0 bases and J shed 7 bases, with 4 bases lying between them.

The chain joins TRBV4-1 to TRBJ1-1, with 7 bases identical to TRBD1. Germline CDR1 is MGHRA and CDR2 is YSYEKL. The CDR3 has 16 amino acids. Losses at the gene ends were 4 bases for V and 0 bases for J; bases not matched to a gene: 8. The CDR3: CASSLTGVGVNTEAFF. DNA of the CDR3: TGCGCCAGCAGCCTAACAGGGGTCGGAGTGAACACTGAAGCTTTCTTT.